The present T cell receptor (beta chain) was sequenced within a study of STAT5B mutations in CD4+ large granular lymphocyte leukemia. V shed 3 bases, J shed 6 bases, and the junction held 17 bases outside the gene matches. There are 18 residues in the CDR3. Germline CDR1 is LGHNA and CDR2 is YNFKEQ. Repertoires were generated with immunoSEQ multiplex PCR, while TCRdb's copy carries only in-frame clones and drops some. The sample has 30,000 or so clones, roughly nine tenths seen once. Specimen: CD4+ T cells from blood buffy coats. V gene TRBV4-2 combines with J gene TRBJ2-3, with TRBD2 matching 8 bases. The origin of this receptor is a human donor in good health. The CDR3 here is CASSQVQGLAGLEDTQYF. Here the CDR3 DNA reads TGTGCCAGCAGCCAGGTTCAAGGCCTAGCGGGTTTGGAGGATACGCAGTATTTT.